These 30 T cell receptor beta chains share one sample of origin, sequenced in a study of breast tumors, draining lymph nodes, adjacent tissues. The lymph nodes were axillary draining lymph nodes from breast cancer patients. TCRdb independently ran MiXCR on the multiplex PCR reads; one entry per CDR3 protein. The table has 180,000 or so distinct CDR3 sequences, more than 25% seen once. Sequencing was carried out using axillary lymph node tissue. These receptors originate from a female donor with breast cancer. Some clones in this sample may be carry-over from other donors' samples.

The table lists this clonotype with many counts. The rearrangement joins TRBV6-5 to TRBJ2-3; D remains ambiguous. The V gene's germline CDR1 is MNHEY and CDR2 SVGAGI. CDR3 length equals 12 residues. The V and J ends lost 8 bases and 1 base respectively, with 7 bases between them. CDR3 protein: CASLGGTDTQYF. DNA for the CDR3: TGTGCCAGCCTGGGTGGCACAGATACGCAGTATTTT.

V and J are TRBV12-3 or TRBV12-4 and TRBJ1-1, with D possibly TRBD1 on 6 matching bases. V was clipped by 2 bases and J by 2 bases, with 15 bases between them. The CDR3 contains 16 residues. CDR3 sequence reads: CASSLSQGTPNTEAFF. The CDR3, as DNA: TGTGCCAGCAGTTTATCGCAAGGGACACCTAACACTGAAGCTTTCTTT.

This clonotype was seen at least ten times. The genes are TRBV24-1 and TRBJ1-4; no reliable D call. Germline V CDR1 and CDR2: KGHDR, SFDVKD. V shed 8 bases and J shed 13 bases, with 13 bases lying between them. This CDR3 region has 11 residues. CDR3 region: CATISRRVLFF. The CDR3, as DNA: TGTGCCACCATATCGAGACGGGTACTGTTTTTT.

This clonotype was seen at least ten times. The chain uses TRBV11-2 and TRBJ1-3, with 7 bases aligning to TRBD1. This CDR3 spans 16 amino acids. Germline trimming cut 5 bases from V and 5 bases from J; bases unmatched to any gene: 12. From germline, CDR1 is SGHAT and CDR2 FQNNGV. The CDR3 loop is CASSLNPGQSRNTIYF. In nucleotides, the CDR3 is TGTGCCAGCAGCCTCAACCCGGGACAGAGCCGAAACACCATATATTTT.

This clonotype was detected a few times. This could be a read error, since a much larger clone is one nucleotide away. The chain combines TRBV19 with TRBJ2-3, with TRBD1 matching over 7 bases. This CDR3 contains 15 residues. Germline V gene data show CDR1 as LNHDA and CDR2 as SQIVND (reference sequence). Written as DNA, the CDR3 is TGTGCCTGTAGCCAGACAGGGAGTGGGACAGATACGCAGTATTTT. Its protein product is CACSQTGSGTDTQYF.

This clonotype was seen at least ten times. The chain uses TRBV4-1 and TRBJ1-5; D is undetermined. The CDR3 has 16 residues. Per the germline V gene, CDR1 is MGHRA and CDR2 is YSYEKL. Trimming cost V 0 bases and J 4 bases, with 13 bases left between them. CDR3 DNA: TGCGCCAGCAGCCAAGAACCGCGGGTAGGGAATCAGCCCCAGCATTTT. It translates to CASSQEPRVGNQPQHF.

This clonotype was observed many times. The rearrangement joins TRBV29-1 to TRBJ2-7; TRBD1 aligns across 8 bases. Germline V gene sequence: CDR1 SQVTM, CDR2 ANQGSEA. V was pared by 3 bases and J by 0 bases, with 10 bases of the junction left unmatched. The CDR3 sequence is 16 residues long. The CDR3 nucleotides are TGCAGCGTTGATAAACCCACAGGGGGAAACTCCTACGAGCAGTACTTC. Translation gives CSVDKPTGGNSYEQYF.

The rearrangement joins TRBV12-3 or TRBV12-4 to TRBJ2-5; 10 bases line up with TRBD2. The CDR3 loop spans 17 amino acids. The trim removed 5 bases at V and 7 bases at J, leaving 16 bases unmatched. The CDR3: CASSILTSGAPHGTQYF. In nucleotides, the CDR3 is TGTGCCAGCAGTATCTTAACTAGCGGGGCCCCACATGGGACCCAGTACTTC.

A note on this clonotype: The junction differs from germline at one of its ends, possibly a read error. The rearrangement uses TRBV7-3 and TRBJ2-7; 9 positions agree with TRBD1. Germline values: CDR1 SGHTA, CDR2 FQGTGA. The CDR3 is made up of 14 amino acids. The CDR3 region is CASSSGQGPYEQCF. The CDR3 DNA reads TGTGCCAGCAGCTCGGGACAGGGACCCTACGAGCAGTGCTTC.

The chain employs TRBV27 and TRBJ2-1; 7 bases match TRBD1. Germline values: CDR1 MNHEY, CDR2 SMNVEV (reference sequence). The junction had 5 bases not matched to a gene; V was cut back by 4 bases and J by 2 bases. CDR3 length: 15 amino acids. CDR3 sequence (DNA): TGTGCCAGCAGTTCGACAGGGCCTACCTACAATGAGCAGTTCTTC. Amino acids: CASSSTGPTYNEQFF.

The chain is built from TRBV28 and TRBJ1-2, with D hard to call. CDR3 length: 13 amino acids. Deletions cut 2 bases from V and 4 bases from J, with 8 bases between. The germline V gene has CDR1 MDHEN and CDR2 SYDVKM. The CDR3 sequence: CASSLMVSYGYTF. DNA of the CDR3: TGTGCCAGCAGTTTAATGGTTAGCTATGGCTACACCTTC.

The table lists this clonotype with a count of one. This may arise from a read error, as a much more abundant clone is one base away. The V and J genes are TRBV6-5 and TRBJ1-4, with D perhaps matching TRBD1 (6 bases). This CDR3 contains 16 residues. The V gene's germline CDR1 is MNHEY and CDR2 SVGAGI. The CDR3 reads CASSYSIGGVGEKPFF. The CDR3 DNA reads TGTGCCAGCAGTTACTCGATAGGGGGGGTTGGGGAAAAACCGTTTTTT.

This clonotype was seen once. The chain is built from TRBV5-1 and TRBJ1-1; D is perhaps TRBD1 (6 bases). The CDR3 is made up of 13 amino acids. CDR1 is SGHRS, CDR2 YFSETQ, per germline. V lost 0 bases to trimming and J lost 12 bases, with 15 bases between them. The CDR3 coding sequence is TGCGCCAGCAGCTTGGAAACAGGGAGGGTGTCTTTCTTT. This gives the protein CASSLETGRVSFF.

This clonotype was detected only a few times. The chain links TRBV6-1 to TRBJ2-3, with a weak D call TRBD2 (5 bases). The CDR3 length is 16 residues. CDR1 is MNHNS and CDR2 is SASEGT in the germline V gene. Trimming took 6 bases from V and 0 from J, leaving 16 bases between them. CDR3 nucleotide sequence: TGTGCCAGCAGCCGGGCACTAGTCGTGAGCACAGATACGCAGTATTTT. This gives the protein CASSRALVVSTDTQYF.

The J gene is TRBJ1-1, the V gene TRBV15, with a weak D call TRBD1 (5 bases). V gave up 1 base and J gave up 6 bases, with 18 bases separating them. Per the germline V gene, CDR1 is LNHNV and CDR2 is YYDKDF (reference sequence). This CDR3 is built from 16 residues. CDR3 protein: CATSRVRWGGVAEAFF. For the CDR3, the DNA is TGTGCCACCAGCAGAGTCCGTTGGGGGGGGGTTGCTGAAGCTTTCTTT.

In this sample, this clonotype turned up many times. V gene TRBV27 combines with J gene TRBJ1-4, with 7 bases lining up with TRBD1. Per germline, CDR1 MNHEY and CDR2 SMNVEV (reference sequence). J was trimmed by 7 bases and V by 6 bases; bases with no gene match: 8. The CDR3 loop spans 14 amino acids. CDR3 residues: CASSQINRGEKLFF. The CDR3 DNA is TGTGCCAGCAGCCAAATAAACAGGGGTGAAAAACTGTTTTTT.

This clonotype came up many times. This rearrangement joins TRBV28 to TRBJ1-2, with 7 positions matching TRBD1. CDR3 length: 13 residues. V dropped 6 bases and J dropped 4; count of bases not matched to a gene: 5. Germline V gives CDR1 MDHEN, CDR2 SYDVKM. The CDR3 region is CASSIDRAYGYTF. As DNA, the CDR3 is TGTGCCAGCAGCATCGACAGGGCCTATGGCTACACCTTC.

The CDR3 loop reads CASSFKGGADTQYF. CDR3 coding DNA: TGTGCCAGCAGTTTTAAAGGGGGCGCAGATACGCAGTATTTT. The gene calls are TRBV12-3 or TRBV12-4 and TRBJ2-3; 7 positions agree with TRBD1. The CDR3 is made up of 14 amino acids. The junction had 4 bases not matched to a gene; V was cut back by 3 bases and J by 4 bases.

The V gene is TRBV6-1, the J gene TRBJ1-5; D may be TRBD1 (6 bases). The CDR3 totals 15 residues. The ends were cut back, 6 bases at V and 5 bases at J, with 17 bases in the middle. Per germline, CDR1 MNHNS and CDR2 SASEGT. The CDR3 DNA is TGTGCCAGCAGCGGACGGCAGGGGAACCATCAGCCCCAGCATTTT. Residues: CASSGRQGNHQPQHF.

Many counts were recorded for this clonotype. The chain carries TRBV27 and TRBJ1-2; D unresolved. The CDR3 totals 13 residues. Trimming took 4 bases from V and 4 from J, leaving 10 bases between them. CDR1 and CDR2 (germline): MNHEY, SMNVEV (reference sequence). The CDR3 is CASSSTPRYGYTF. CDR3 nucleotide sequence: TGTGCCAGCAGTTCCACCCCCCGCTATGGCTACACCTTC.

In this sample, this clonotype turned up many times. CDR3 sequence: CASGGRGLTSGPSYNEQFF. For the CDR3, the DNA is TGTGCCAGTGGGGGCAGGGGGCTTACTAGCGGACCCTCCTACAATGAGCAGTTCTTC. V is TRBV19 and J is TRBJ2-1; D may match TRBD1 or TRBD2 (8 bases each). Trimming removed 8 bases at V and 0 bases at J, with 26 bases between. Germline CDR1 LNHDA, CDR2 SQIVND (reference sequence). CDR3 size: 19 residues.

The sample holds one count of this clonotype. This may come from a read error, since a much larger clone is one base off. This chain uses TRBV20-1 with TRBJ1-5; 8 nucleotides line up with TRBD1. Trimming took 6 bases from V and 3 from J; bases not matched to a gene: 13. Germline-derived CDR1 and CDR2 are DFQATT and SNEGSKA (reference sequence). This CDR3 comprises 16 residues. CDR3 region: CSAHQGARGPNQPQHF. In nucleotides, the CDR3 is TGCAGTGCCCACCAGGGGGCCCGGGGGCCCAATCAGCCCCAGCATTTT.

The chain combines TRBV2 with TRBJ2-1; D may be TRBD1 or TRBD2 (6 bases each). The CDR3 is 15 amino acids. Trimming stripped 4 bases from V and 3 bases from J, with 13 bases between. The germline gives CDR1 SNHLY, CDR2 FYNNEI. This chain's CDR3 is CASSADRGDYNEQFF. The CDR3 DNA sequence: TGTGCCAGCAGTGCGGATAGGGGGGACTACAATGAGCAGTTCTTC.

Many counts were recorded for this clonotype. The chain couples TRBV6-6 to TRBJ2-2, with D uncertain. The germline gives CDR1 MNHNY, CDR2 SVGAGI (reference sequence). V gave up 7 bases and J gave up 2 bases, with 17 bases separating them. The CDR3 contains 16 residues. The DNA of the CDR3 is TGTGCCAGCATAGTTATGAGACAAGAAAACACCGGGGAGCTGTTTTTT. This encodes CASIVMRQENTGELFF.

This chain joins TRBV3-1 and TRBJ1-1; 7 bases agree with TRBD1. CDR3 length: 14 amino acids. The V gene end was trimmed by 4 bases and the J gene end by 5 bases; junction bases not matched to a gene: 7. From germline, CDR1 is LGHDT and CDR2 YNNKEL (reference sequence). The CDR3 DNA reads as TGTGCCAGCAGCCCCAGGGGGGGTGGGACTGAAGCTTTCTTT. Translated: CASSPRGGGTEAFF. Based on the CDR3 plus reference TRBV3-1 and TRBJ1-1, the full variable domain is DTAVSQTPKYLVTQMGNDKSIKCEQNLGHDTMYWYKQDSKKFLKIMFSYNNKELIINETVPNRFSPKSPDKAHLNLHINSLELGDSAVYFCASSPRGGGTEAFFGQGTRLTVV.

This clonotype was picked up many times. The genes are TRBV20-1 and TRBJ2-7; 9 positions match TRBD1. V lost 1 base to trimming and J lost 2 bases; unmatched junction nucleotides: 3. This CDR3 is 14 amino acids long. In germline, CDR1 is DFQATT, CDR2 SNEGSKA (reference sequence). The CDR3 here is CSARGTGEPYEQYF. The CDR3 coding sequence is TGCAGTGCTAGAGGGACAGGGGAACCCTACGAGCAGTACTTC.

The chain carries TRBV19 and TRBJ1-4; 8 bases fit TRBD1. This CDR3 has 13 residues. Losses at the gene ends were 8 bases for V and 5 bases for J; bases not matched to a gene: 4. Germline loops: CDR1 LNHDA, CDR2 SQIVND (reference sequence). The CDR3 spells CASRGTGNEKLFF. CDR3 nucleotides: TGTGCCAGTCGCGGGACAGGCAATGAAAAACTGTTTTTT.

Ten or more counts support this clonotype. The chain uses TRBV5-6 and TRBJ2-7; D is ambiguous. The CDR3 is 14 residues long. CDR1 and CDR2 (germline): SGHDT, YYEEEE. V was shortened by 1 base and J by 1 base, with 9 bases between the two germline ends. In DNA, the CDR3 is TGTGCCAGCAGCTTGTATTCGACATCCTACGAGCAGTACTTC. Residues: CASSLYSTSYEQYF. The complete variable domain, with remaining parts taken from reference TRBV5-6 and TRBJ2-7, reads DAGVTQSPTHLIKTRGQQVTLRCSPKSGHDTVSWYQQALGQGPQFIFQYYEEEERQRGNFPDRFSGHQFPNYSSELNVNALLLGDSALYLCASSLYSTSYEQYFGPGTRLTVT.

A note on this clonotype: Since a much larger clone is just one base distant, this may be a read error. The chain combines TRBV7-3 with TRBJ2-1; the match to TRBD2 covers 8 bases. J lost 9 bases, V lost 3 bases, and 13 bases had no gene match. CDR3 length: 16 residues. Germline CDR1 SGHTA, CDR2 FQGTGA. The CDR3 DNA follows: TGTGCCAGCAGCTTGTCCCCTCGGGGGGGGGGAGGTGAGCAGTTCTTC. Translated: CASSLSPRGGGGEQFF.

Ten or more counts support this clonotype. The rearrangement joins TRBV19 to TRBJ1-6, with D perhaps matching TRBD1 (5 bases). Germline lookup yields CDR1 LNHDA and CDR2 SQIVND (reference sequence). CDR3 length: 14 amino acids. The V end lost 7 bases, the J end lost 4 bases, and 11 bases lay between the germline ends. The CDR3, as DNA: TGTGCCAGTAATACCGACAGATATAATTCACCCCTCCACTTT. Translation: CASNTDRYNSPLHF.